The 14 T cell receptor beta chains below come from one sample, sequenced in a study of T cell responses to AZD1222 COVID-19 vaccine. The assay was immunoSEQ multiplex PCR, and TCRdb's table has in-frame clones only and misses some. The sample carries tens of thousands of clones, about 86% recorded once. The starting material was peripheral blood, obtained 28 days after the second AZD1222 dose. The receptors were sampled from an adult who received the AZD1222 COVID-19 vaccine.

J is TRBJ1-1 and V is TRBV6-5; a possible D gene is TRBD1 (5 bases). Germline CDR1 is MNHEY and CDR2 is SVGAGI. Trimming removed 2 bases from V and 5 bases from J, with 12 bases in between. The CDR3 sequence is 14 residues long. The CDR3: CASSYMGGGTEAFF. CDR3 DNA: TGTGCCAGCAGTTACATGGGGGGTGGAACTGAAGCTTTCTTT.

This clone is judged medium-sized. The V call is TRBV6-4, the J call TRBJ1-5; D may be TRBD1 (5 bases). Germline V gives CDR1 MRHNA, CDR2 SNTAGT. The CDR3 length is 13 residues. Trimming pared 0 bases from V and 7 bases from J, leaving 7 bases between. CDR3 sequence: CASSDSRGQPQHF. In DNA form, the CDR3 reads TGTGCCAGCAGTGACTCAAGGGGACAGCCCCAGCATTTT.

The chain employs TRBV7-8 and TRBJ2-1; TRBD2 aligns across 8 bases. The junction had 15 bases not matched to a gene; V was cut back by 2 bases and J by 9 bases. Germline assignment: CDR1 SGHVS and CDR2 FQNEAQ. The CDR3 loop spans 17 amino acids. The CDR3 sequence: CASSLRAGTRNLREQFF. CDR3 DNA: TGTGCCAGCAGCTTAAGAGCGGGGACTAGAAATCTTCGTGAGCAGTTCTTC.

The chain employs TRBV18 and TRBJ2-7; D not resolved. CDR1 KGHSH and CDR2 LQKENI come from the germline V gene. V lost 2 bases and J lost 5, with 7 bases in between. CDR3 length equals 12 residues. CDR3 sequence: CASSPKIDEQYF. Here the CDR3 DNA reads TGTGCCAGCTCACCAAAGATCGACGAGCAGTACTTC.

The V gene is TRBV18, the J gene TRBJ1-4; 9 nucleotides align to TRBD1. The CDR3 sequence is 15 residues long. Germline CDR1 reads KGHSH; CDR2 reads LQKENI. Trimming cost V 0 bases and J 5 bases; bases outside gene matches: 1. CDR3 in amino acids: CASSPPGTGNEKLFF. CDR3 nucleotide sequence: TGTGCCAGCTCACCACCGGGGACAGGGAATGAAAAACTGTTTTTT.

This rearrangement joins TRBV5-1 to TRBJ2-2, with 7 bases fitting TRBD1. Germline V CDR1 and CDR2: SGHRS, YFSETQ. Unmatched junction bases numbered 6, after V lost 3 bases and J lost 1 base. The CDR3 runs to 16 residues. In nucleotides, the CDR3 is TGCGCCAGCAGCTCCCCCGGGACAGTGAACACCGGGGAGCTGTTTTTT. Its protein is CASSSPGTVNTGELFF.

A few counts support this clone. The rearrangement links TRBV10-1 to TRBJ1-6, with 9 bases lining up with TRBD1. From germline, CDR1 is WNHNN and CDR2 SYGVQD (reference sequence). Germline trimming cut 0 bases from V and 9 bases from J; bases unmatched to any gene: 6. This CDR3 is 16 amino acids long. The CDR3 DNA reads TGCGCCAGCAGTGAGTCCGGACAGGGGAGTGGTTCACCCCTCCACTTT. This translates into CASSESGQGSGSPLHF.

The CDR3 region has the DNA TGTGCCAGCAGCAAATGGTCGAACACTGAAGCTTTCTTT. Protein: CASSKWSNTEAFF. The chain is built from TRBV5-6 and TRBJ1-1; D unresolved. Trimming removed 4 bases from V and 1 base from J, with 8 bases in between. This CDR3 region has 13 residues. Germline V CDR1 and CDR2: SGHDT, YYEEEE.

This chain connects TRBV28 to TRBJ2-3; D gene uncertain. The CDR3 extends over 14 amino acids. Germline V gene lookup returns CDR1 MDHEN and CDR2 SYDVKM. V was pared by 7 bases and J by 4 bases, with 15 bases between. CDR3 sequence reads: CASIASQFPDTQYF. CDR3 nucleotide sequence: TGTGCCAGCATCGCCTCTCAATTTCCAGATACGCAGTATTTT.

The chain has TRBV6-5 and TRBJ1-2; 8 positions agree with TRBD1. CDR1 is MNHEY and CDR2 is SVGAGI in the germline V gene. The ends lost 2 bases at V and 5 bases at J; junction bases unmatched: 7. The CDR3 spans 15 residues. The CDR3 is CASSYKPTGVYGYTF. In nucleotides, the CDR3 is TGTGCCAGCAGTTACAAGCCGACAGGGGTATATGGCTACACCTTC.

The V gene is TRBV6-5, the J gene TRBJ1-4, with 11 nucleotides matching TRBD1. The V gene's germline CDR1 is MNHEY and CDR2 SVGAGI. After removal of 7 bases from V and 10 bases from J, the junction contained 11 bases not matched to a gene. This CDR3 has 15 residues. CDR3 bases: TGTGCCAGCATGAGGACAGGGGGCATATCAAGAAAACTGTTTTTT. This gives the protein CASMRTGGISRKLFF.

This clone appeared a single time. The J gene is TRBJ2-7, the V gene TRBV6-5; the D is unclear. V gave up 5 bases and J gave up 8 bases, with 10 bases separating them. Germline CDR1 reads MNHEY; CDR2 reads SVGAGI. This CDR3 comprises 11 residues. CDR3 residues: CASSPYPQQYF. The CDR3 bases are TGTGCCAGCAGTCCCTATCCCCAGCAGTACTTC.

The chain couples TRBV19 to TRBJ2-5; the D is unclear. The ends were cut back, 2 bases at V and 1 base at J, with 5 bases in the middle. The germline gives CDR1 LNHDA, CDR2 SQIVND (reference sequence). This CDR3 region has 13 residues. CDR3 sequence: CASSITLQETQYF. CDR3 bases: TGTGCCAGTAGTATAACCCTCCAAGAGACCCAGTACTTC.

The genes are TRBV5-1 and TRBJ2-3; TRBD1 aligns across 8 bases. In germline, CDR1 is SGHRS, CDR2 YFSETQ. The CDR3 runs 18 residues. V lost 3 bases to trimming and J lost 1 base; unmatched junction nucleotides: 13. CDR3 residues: CASSSRDRISMRTDTQYF. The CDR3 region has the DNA TGCGCCAGCAGCTCCCGGGACAGGATTTCCATGCGCACAGATACGCAGTATTTT.